This TCR beta chain was sequenced for a study of shared clonotypes between healthy human individuals. Study-wide findings and caveats: Sampling covered nothing but blood. Tissue TCR repertoires likely differ from those found in blood. Sequencing depth was expected to influence donor clonotype sharing.

The CDR3 covers 12 residues. In germline, CDR1 is MNHNS, CDR2 SASEGT. Deletions cut 7 bases from V and 3 bases from J, with 9 bases between. Investigators spread the genomic DNA of each subset evenly over several immunoSEQ plates. In the original analysis: ImmunoSEQ yielded junction-only sequences lacking quality scores, so filtering differed. Profiled with immunoSEQ multiplex PCR; TCRdb holds only in-frame clones, not every one. For V, J and clone size, that table is used; D and trimming come from the DNA. Here the sample spans roughly 490,000 clones, 79% being singletons. With respect to this clone: Its antigen is undetermined.

This receptor was identified in a woman aged 35 to 49 in good health. Some clones in this sample may be carry-over from other donors' samples. Sequenced sample: PBMCs. This chain connects TRBV6-1 to TRBJ2-5; perhaps D is TRBD1 or TRBD2 (5 bases each). The CDR3 bases are TGTGCCAGCACGCAGGGAGAAGAGACCCAGTACTTC. This encodes CASTQGEETQYF.